This TCR beta chain was sequenced during a study of shared clonotypes between healthy human individuals. Study in general: The study used three CD4 naive, three CD4 memory, two CD8 naive and one CD8 memory plate per donor.

Trimming pared 3 bases from V and 2 bases from J, leaving 18 bases between. The CDR3 length is 16 residues. CDR1 is SGDLS and CDR2 is YYNGEE in the germline V gene. Naivety among CD8 cells was defined by CD45RO negativity and positive CCR7 selection, thereby excluding terminally differentiated effector memory CD45RA+ cells. Healthy HIV-negative adults without recent acute infections or vaccinations served as donors. Sequenced by immunoSEQ multiplex PCR; TCRdb stores in-frame clones only, minus some. The sample yields roughly 2 million clones, about 95% seen once. The sample was naive CD8+ T cells sorted from blood. The TCR sequence derives from a man between 18 and 35 years old in good health. The chain employs TRBV9 and TRBJ2-7; D is possibly TRBD1 or TRBD2 (5 bases each). The CDR3, as DNA: TGTGCCAGCAGCGAGGGAAACTTAGGGACCCCCTACGAGCAGTACTTC. Amino acids: CASSEGNLGTPYEQYF. The full variable domain, rest sourced from reference TRBV9 and TRBJ2-7, is DSGVTQTPKHLITATGQRVTLRCSPRSGDLSVYWYQQSLDQGLQFLIQYYNGEERAKGNILERFSAQQFPDLHSELNLSSLELGDSALYFCASSEGNLGTPYEQYFGPGTRLTVT.